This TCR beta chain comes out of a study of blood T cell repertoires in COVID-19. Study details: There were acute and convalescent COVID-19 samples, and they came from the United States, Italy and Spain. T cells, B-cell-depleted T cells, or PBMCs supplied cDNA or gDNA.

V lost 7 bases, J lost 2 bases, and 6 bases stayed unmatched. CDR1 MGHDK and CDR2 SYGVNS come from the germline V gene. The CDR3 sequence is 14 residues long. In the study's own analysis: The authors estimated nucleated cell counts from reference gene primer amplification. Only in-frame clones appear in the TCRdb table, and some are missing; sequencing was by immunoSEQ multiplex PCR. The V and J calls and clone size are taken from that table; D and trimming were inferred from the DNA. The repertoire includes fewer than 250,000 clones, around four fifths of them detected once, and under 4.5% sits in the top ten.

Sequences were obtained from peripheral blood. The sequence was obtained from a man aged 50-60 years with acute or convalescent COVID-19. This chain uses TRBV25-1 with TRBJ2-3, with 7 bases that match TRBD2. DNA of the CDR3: TGTGCCAGCATGAGGGGAGGGTACACAGATACGCAGTATTTT. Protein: CASMRGGYTDTQYF.